The sequence of this TCR beta chain was determined in a study of blood T cell repertoires in COVID-19. Study-level background: Whether acute or convalescent, the COVID-19 samples came from the United States, Italy and Spain. T cells, B-cell-depleted T cells, or PBMCs provided the cDNA or gDNA that served as material.

Authors' data handling: For nucleated cells, counts were estimated from reference gene primer amplification. TCRdb keeps only in-frame clones here, not all; method: immunoSEQ multiplex PCR. V and J calls and clone size are given by that table; D and trimming were obtained from the DNA. The sample carries more than 200,000 clones, less than 90% recorded once. The sequencing sample was made of peripheral blood. This TCR came from a man aged 30 to 45 with active or convalescent COVID-19.

The CDR3 DNA is TGTGCCAGCAGCGCCGAGGCGGGAGCGGGGCGCTCCTACGAGCAGTACTTC. Translating gives CASSAEAGAGRSYEQYF. The V and J genes are TRBV13 and TRBJ2-7; 7 bases match TRBD2. This CDR3 contains 17 residues. Germline values: CDR1 PRHDT, CDR2 FYEKMQ (reference sequence). V shed 5 bases and J 0 bases; nucleotides not matched to a gene: 13.